The next 7 T cell receptor beta chains were all read from a single sample in a study of shared clonotypes between healthy human individuals (dated by TCRdb to about 2020). CD8 naive samples were CD45RO-negative cells positively selected for CCR7, giving a CD45RA+CCR7+ population that excluded TemRA cells. Library construction relied on the immunoSEQ multiplex PCR assay. TCRdb took over this immuneACCESS table, retaining in-frame rearrangements with V and J assigned. Such tables are incomplete; in checked studies, under half of the missing clones stem from an unresolved V gene, and the remainder is unexplained. The sample includes about 2.2 million clones, with 80% to 95% observed a single time. The ten largest clonotypes hold approximately 1.6% of the sample. The sample comprised naive CD8+ T cells from PBMCs. In the paper's terms, the cell subset or site label means: CD45RA+CCR7+. These receptor sequences come from a man between 18 and 35 years old in good health. Some clones in this sample may be carry-over from other donors' samples.

About this clone itself: Other DNA sequences in the same sample also yield this CDR3. This chain links TRBV27 with TRBJ2-3, with 7 bases fitting TRBD2. The CDR3 covers 15 residues. Germline CDR1 reads MNHEY; CDR2 reads SMNVEV (reference sequence). The ends lost 5 bases at V and 0 bases at J; junction bases unmatched: 5. The chain's CDR3 is CASSLAETSTDTQYF. In DNA form, the CDR3 reads TGTGCCAGCAGTCTAGCGGAGACTAGCACAGATACGCAGTATTTT.

Worth noting for this clone: Other DNA sequences from this sample encode an identical CDR3 as well. V and J are TRBV11-2 and TRBJ2-7; D ambiguous. Deletions cut 1 base from V and 3 bases from J, with 10 bases between. The CDR3 consists of 14 residues. Germline assignment: CDR1 SGHAT and CDR2 FQNNGV. The CDR3 reads CASSLGTGGYEQYF. CDR3 sequence (DNA): TGTGCCAGCAGCTTAGGCACGGGCGGCTACGAGCAGTACTTC.

The chain employs TRBV6-5 and TRBJ2-7; 7 nucleotides align to TRBD1. V was clipped by 8 bases and J by 0 bases; unmatched bases: 7. This CDR3 is 14 amino acids long. Germline loops: CDR1 MNHEY, CDR2 SVGAGI. CDR3 loop: CASGLDRFSYEQYF. The CDR3 DNA sequence: TGTGCCAGCGGGTTGGACAGGTTCTCCTACGAGCAGTACTTC.

Notes on this clone: The identical CDR3 is also encoded by other nucleotide sequences in the sample. The V and J genes are TRBV28 and TRBJ2-1, with D hard to call. Trimming stripped 4 bases from V and 3 bases from J, with 7 bases between. The CDR3 sequence is 13 residues long. Per the germline V gene, CDR1 is MDHEN and CDR2 is SYDVKM. CDR3 sequence reads: CASSYGSYNEQFF. CDR3 bases: TGTGCCAGCAGTTACGGCAGCTACAATGAGCAGTTCTTC.

This chain links TRBV5-6 with TRBJ1-4; no definite D call. The CDR3 spans 17 residues. V gave up 2 bases and J gave up 0 bases, with 14 bases separating them. The germline V gene has CDR1 SGHDT and CDR2 YYEEEE. Here the CDR3 reads CASSFFKDRTTNEKLFF. CDR3 in DNA: TGTGCCAGCAGCTTTTTCAAGGACCGAACAACTAATGAAAAACTGTTTTTT.

The chain combines TRBV29-1 with TRBJ2-7, with 9 bases aligning to TRBD2. The CDR3 spans 15 residues. With V trimmed by 6 bases and J by 0 bases, 9 bases remained unmatched. The V gene's germline CDR1 is SQVTM and CDR2 ANQGSEA. The CDR3 DNA reads TGCAGCGTGGATATTAGCGGGAGAGGCTCCTACGAGCAGTACTTC. Protein sequence: CSVDISGRGSYEQYF.

The V gene is TRBV7-8, the J gene TRBJ2-7; no clear D. The V gene's germline CDR1 is SGHVS and CDR2 FQNEAQ. V lost 1 base and J lost 1, with 11 bases in between. This CDR3 is 15 amino acids long. The CDR3 nucleotides are TGTGCCAGCAGCTTAGATTCCATGCGATCCTACGAGCAGTACTTC. It codes for CASSLDSMRSYEQYF.